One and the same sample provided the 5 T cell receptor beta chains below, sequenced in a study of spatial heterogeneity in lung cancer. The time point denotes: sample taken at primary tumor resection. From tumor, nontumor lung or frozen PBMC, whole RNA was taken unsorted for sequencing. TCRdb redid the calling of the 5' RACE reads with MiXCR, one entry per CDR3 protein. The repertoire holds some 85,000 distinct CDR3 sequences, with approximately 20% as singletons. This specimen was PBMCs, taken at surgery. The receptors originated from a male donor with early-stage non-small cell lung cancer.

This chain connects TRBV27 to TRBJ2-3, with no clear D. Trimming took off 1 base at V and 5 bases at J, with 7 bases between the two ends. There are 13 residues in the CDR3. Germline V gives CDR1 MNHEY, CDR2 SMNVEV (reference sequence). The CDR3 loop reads CASSLWSRDTQYF. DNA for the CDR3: TGTGCCAGCAGTTTATGGTCGAGAGATACGCAGTATTTT.

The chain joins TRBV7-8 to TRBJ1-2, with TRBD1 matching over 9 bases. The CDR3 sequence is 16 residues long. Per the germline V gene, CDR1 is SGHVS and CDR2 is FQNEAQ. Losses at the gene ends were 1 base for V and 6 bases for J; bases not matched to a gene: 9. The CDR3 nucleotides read TGTGCCAGCAGCTTAGGCGGGGGACAGGGCACAGATGGCTACACCTTC. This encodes CASSLGGGQGTDGYTF.

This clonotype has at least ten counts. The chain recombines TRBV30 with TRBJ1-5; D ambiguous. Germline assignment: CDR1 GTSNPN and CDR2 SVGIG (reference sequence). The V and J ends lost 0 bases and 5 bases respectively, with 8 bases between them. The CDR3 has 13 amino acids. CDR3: CAWSVGGDQPQHF. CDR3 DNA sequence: TGTGCCTGGAGTGTAGGAGGTGATCAGCCCCAGCATTTT.

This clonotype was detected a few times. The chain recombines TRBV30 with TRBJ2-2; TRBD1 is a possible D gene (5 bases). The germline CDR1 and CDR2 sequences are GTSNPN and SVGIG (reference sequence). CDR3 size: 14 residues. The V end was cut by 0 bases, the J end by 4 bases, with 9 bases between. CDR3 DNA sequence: TGTGCCTGGAGTGTGGTCAGGGCCACCGGGGAGCTGTTTTTT. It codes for CAWSVVRATGELFF.

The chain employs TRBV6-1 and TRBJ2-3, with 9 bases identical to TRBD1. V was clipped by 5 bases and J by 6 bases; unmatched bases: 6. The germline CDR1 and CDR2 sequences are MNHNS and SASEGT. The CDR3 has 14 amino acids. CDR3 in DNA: TGTGCCAGCAGTTTTCGACAGGGGGGCGATACGCAGTATTTT. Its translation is CASSFRQGGDTQYF.